One and the same sample provided the 4 T cell receptor beta chains below, sequenced in a study of blood T cell repertoires in COVID-19 (dated by TCRdb to the early 2020s). The protocol used for the library was the immunoSEQ multiplex PCR assay. What TCRdb holds here is the immuneACCESS table cut down to in-frame rearrangements. Part of the clones is not present; checked against another copy, under half of the missing clones reflect an unresolved V gene, and the others are unexplained. The sample has approximately 300,000 clones on record, around 91% of them singletons. The top ten hold approximately 4.3% of the sample. Material for sequencing was PBMCs or T cells enriched from blood (not recorded which). These receptors were obtained from a woman aged 18-30 years with acute COVID-19.

V gene TRBV7-9 combines with J gene TRBJ1-1, with 10 bases matching TRBD1. Trimming at V came to 2 bases and at J to 9 bases, leaving 3 bases not matched to a gene. Germline V lookup: CDR1 SEHNR, CDR2 FQNEAQ (reference sequence). This CDR3 has 13 residues. CDR3 sequence (DNA): TGTGCCAGCAGCTTATTGGGACAGGGGAAAGCTTTCTTT. It yields the protein CASSLLGQGKAFF.

The chain uses TRBV30 and TRBJ2-7, with D possibly TRBD1 on 5 matching bases. CDR1 and CDR2 from the germline V gene are GTSNPN and SVGIG (reference sequence). The V and J ends lost 3 bases and 2 bases respectively, with 11 bases between them. This CDR3 comprises 13 residues. This CDR3 is CAWSRLGAYEQYF. The DNA of the CDR3 is TGTGCCTGGAGCCGCTTAGGGGCCTACGAGCAGTACTTC.

This clone was recorded only once. The genes are TRBV9 and TRBJ2-1, with D possibly matching TRBD2 (6 bases). V lost 2 bases and J lost 1, with 10 bases in between. The CDR3 is made up of 15 amino acids. Germline lookup yields CDR1 SGDLS and CDR2 YYNGEE. Written as DNA, the CDR3 is TGTGCCAGCAGCGTCGGCGGGACGTCCTACAATGAGCAGTTCTTC. As protein: CASSVGGTSYNEQFF.

V and J are TRBV11-3 and TRBJ1-1; no definite D call. V was trimmed by 1 base and J by 5 bases, leaving 20 bases between them. This CDR3 is 17 amino acids long. Germline lookup yields CDR1 SGHNT and CDR2 YENEEA. The DNA of the CDR3 is TGTGCCAGCAGCTTAGGGGCAGCTTTGGGGAGGGAAACTGAAGCTTTCTTT. Translated: CASSLGAALGRETEAFF.